The 8 T cell receptor beta chains below were found in one sample sequenced in a study of blood T cell repertoires in COVID-19. TCRdb's copy holds only in-frame clones and misses some; the assay was immunoSEQ multiplex PCR. Here the sample spans around 84,000 clones, 80% being singletons. Sequenced: peripheral blood. The receptor source for this set is a middle-aged woman with active or convalescent COVID-19.

The chain has TRBV29-1 and TRBJ2-3; the D gene is possibly TRBD1 (5 bases). From germline, CDR1 is SQVTM and CDR2 ANQGSEA. Trimming shortened V by 1 base and J by 6 bases, and 17 bases separated the two germline ends. The CDR3 has 15 residues. Written as DNA, the CDR3 is TGCAGCGTTGAAGGTTGGTCAGGGCTATATGATACGCAGTATTTT. It specifies CSVEGWSGLYDTQYF.

The rearrangement joins TRBV18 to TRBJ2-6; no reliable D call. Deletions cut 2 bases from V and 2 bases from J, with 13 bases between. The CDR3 sequence is 17 residues long. Germline-derived CDR1 and CDR2 are KGHSH and LQKENI. The CDR3 sequence is CASSPREPNAGANVLTF. For the CDR3, the DNA is TGTGCCAGCTCACCAAGAGAACCAAATGCTGGGGCCAACGTCCTGACTTTC.

This clone showed up just once. The chain employs TRBV3-1 (or the pseudogene TRBV3-2) and TRBJ1-6; D is undetermined. The CDR3 loop spans 14 amino acids. Between the trimmed V and J ends, which lost 0 bases and 7 bases, there was a span of 7 bases. Per the germline V gene, CDR1 is LGHDT and CDR2 is YNNKEL (reference sequence). CDR3 coding DNA: TGTGCCAGCAGCCAAGACAGTCCAAATTCACCCCTCCACTTT. It specifies CASSQDSPNSPLHF.

Of note for this clone: The junction shows a germline mismatch at one end, possibly a read error. The CDR3 coding sequence is TGTGCTAGCAGCGTCGACTTATCTGGAAACACCATATATTTT. Its protein is CASSVDLSGNTIYF. This rearrangement joins TRBV7-7 to TRBJ1-3; D not certain. Looked up from germline, CDR1 is SSHAT and CDR2 is FNYEAQ (reference sequence). This CDR3 contains 14 residues.

The table lists this clone with a count of one. This sample also contains other DNA sequences that code for the same CDR3. The rearrangement joins TRBV28 to TRBJ1-5, with 9 bases aligning to TRBD1. Unmatched junction bases numbered 1, after V lost 5 bases and J lost 2 bases. The germline CDR1 and CDR2 sequences are MDHEN and SYDVKM. The CDR3 is 14 residues long. For the CDR3, the DNA is TGTGCCAGCAGTAGGACAGGGGGCAATCAGCCCCAGCATTTT. It codes for CASSRTGGNQPQHF.

The V gene is TRBV2, the J gene TRBJ1-6, with D possibly being TRBD1 (5 bases). This CDR3 spans 13 amino acids. V gave up 7 bases and J gave up 9 bases, with 13 bases separating them. CDR1 and CDR2 from the germline V gene are SNHLY and FYNNEI. For the CDR3, the DNA is TGTGCCAGCAAGCGGGGGGGAAGTTCACCCCTCCACTTT. Its translation is CASKRGGSSPLHF.

DNA of the CDR3: TGTGCCAGCAGCTGGCCTCCGGGGACACATAAAAACATTCAGTACTTC. Its protein product is CASSWPPGTHKNIQYF. V is TRBV5-6 and J is TRBJ2-4; the D gene is possibly TRBD1 (6 bases). V lost 3 bases to trimming and J lost 4 bases, with 17 bases between them. CDR3 length: 16 amino acids. Germline CDR1 is SGHDT and CDR2 is YYEEEE.

This chain connects TRBV7-9 to TRBJ2-3, with 12 positions matching TRBD2. The V gene's germline CDR1 is SEHNR and CDR2 FQNEAQ (reference sequence). J lost 4 bases, V lost 1 base, and 6 bases had no gene match. The CDR3 consists of 17 residues. The CDR3 protein is CASSLGGLAGFADTQYF. The DNA of the CDR3 is TGTGCCAGCAGCTTAGGCGGACTAGCGGGATTCGCAGATACGCAGTATTTT.